The rows below give T cell receptor beta chains drawn from one sample of a study of blood T cells in healthy people across ages. TCRdb reprocessed the 5' RACE reads via MiXCR and lists one record per CDR3 protein. The sample has almost 550,000 distinct CDR3 sequences, less than 25% seen once. In addition, the sample was reused for a study of T cells of mothers and their children.

Material for sequencing was blood. The receptors were gathered from a boy between 5 and 17 years old in good health. Each CDR3 is given with its conserved first and last residue. Each record gives: V gene, J gene, CDR3 length, CDR3 protein.

V gene: TRBV3-1
J gene: TRBJ2-5
CDR3 length: 15
CDR3 protein: CASSQRRGAQETQYF

V gene: TRBV12-3/TRBV12-4
J gene: TRBJ2-7
CDR3 length: 15
CDR3 protein: CASSSGGRGSYEQYF

V gene: TRBV4-1
J gene: TRBJ1-4
CDR3 length: 15
CDR3 protein: CASSPTGAANEKLFF

V gene: TRBV27
J gene: TRBJ1-1
CDR3 length: 17
CDR3 protein: CASSSVDRGPGNTEAFF

V gene: TRBV4-3
J gene: TRBJ2-2
CDR3 length: 16
CDR3 protein: CASAPGLADNTGELFF

V gene: TRBV29-1
J gene: TRBJ2-1
CDR3 length: 16
CDR3 protein: CSVDWDLPYGYNEQFF

V gene: TRBV20-1
J gene: TRBJ1-1
CDR3 length: 14
CDR3 protein: CSARFGDRDTEAFF

V gene: TRBV4-3
J gene: TRBJ2-7
CDR3 length: 13
CDR3 protein: CASSQDSWGEQYF

V gene: TRBV10-3
J gene: TRBJ2-7
CDR3 length: 13
CDR3 protein: CAIRTGQSYEQYF

V gene: TRBV7-9
J gene: TRBJ2-5
CDR3 length: 15
CDR3 protein: CASSPRTSQRETQYF

V gene: TRBV7-8
J gene: TRBJ1-1
CDR3 length: 12
CDR3 protein: CASSSNQIEAFF

V gene: TRBV4-1
J gene: TRBJ1-4
CDR3 length: 16
CDR3 protein: CASSQEPGTENEKLFF

V gene: TRBV2
J gene: TRBJ2-7
CDR3 length: 14
CDR3 protein: CASSESPDPYEQYF

V gene: TRBV28
J gene: TRBJ2-1
CDR3 length: 12
CDR3 protein: CASSSQPNEQFF

V gene: TRBV7-2
J gene: TRBJ1-1
CDR3 length: 13
CDR3 protein: CASSPAGGTEAFF

V gene: TRBV6-4
J gene: TRBJ2-2
CDR3 length: 14
CDR3 protein: CASKPGTDTGELFF

V gene: TRBV6-1
J gene: TRBJ1-6
CDR3 length: 13
CDR3 protein: CAGQGQGDSPLHF

V gene: TRBV4-2
J gene: TRBJ1-1
CDR3 length: 15
CDR3 protein: CASSQEPSVMTEAFF

V gene: TRBV20-1
J gene: TRBJ2-5
CDR3 length: 15
CDR3 protein: CSASAPGGVRETQYF

V gene: TRBV20-1
J gene: TRBJ1-1
CDR3 length: 17
CDR3 protein: CSARDYPMDSLNTEAFF

V gene: TRBV5-8
J gene: TRBJ1-5
CDR3 length: 16
CDR3 protein: CASSFFRGAGNQPQHF

V gene: TRBV28
J gene: TRBJ2-7
CDR3 length: 15
CDR3 protein: CASSSGQGFSYEQYF

V gene: TRBV5-1
J gene: TRBJ1-4
CDR3 length: 16
CDR3 protein: CASSRGTVNPNEKLFF

V gene: TRBV28
J gene: TRBJ1-5
CDR3 length: 16
CDR3 protein: CASSPGALNPNQPQHF

V gene: TRBV20-1
J gene: TRBJ2-4
CDR3 length: 15
CDR3 protein: CSARVGGQGMNIQYF

V gene: TRBV7-9
J gene: TRBJ2-7
CDR3 length: 13
CDR3 protein: CASSYKDVNGQYF

V gene: TRBV11-3
J gene: TRBJ2-2
CDR3 length: 13
CDR3 protein: CASSKEGAGELFF

V gene: TRBV7-2
J gene: TRBJ2-5
CDR3 length: 17
CDR3 protein: CASSLRTRDLGGETQYF

V gene: TRBV6-4
J gene: TRBJ2-1
CDR3 length: 13
CDR3 protein: CVKLSGTYNEQFF

V gene: TRBV6-1
J gene: TRBJ1-5
CDR3 length: 13
CDR3 protein: CASSAASEVTQHF

V gene: TRBV3-1
J gene: TRBJ1-3
CDR3 length: 15
CDR3 protein: CASSPRGNSGNTIYF

V gene: TRBV7-9
J gene: TRBJ1-6
CDR3 length: 14
CDR3 protein: CASSLLTDNSPLHF

V gene: TRBV20-1
J gene: TRBJ1-4
CDR3 length: 12
CDR3 protein: CSGGGADEKLFF

V gene: TRBV27
J gene: TRBJ1-5
CDR3 length: 15
CDR3 protein: CASSFGTDSNQPQHF

V gene: TRBV7-2
J gene: TRBJ1-1
CDR3 length: 16
CDR3 protein: CASSLVGLASNTEAFF

V gene: TRBV2
J gene: TRBJ1-2
CDR3 length: 14
CDR3 protein: CASSAGGANYGYTF

V gene: TRBV28
J gene: TRBJ2-2
CDR3 length: 12
CDR3 protein: CASCSGPGELFF

V gene: TRBV29-1
J gene: -
CDR3 length: 15
CDR3 protein: CSVEDQSSGTYEQYF

V gene: TRBV28
J gene: TRBJ2-1
CDR3 length: 15
CDR3 protein: CASSHTSDPADEQFF

V gene: TRBV24-1
J gene: TRBJ2-3
CDR3 length: 16
CDR3 protein: CATSAQPGRDTDTQYF

V gene: TRBV4-3
J gene: TRBJ2-1
CDR3 length: 16
CDR3 protein: CASSHTSTQIYNEQFF

V gene: TRBV7-9
J gene: TRBJ2-1
CDR3 length: 14
CDR3 protein: CASSLPGAPNEQFF

V gene: TRBV20-1
J gene: TRBJ1-5
CDR3 length: 12
CDR3 protein: CSAPYASEPQHF

V gene: TRBV7-9
J gene: TRBJ2-2
CDR3 length: 16
CDR3 protein: CASSTKLTTNTGELFF

V gene: TRBV28
J gene: TRBJ2-1
CDR3 length: 14
CDR3 protein: CASSFLGLGNEQFF

V gene: TRBV19
J gene: -
CDR3 length: 14
CDR3 protein: CASRRQGDSYEQYF

V gene: TRBV18
J gene: TRBJ2-7
CDR3 length: 17
CDR3 protein: CASSQITPRGITYEQYF

V gene: TRBV25-1
J gene: TRBJ2-1
CDR3 length: 16
CDR3 protein: CASSDLGLAGRSEQFF

V gene: TRBV28
J gene: TRBJ2-5
CDR3 length: 17
CDR3 protein: CASSSFLGTGIQETQYF

V gene: TRBV7-9
J gene: TRBJ2-4
CDR3 length: 12
CDR3 protein: CASSLEGIRIYF

V gene: TRBV20-1
J gene: TRBJ2-5
CDR3 length: 13
CDR3 protein: CSARDAWVIDQYF

V gene: TRBV20-1
J gene: TRBJ2-1
CDR3 length: 18
CDR3 protein: CSARDPGTSGRSYNEQFF

V gene: TRBV6-6
J gene: TRBJ2-5
CDR3 length: 15
CDR3 protein: CASSAQTSGRETQYF

V gene: TRBV6-2/TRBV6-3
J gene: TRBJ2-5
CDR3 length: 11
CDR3 protein: CAGSNQETQYF

V gene: TRBV20-1
J gene: TRBJ2-5
CDR3 length: 16
CDR3 protein: CSAHRTSGTGAETQYF

V gene: TRBV7-2
J gene: TRBJ2-5
CDR3 length: 14
CDR3 protein: CASSTRENQETQYF